This entry concerns a single TCR beta chain. Antigen specificity is unknown. A split of CD4+ cells into CD45RA+ naive and CD45RA-negative memory subsets was performed. The source of the sample is a study of shared clonotypes between healthy human individuals. Study results and caveats: Although depth was large, rarefaction showed that sequencing of the sorted subsets was incomplete.

Sequencing used immunoSEQ multiplex PCR; TCRdb keeps in-frame clones, though not all of them. The table shows a few million clones, with 85% to 95% occurring only once. Germline CDR1 is SGHTA and CDR2 is FQGNSA. The V gene lost 4 bases and the J gene lost 4 bases, with 13 bases spanning the gap. The CDR3 has 14 residues. Material: naive CD4+ T cells from PBMCs. Subset defined: CD45RA+ positively selected. The V and J genes are TRBV7-2 and TRBJ2-5; tentatively, D is TRBD1 (5 bases). This TCR was sampled from a man between 18 and 29 years old in good health. Some clones in this sample may be carry-over from other donors' samples. CDR3 DNA: TGTGCCAGCAGCTCAAGCAGGGATGGAGAGACCCAGTACTTC. This gives the protein CASSSSRDGETQYF.